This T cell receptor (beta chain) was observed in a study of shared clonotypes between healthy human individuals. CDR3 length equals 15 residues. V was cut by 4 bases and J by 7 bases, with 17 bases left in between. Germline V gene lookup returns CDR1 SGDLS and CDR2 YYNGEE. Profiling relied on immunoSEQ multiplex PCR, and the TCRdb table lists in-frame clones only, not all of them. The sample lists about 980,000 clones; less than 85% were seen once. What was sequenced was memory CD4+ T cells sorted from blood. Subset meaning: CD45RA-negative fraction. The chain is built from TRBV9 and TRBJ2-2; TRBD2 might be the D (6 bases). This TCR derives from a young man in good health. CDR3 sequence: CASSPRPLGGGELFF. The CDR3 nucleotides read TGTGCCAGCAGCCCCCGCCCTCTGGGGGGCGGGGAGCTGTTTTTT. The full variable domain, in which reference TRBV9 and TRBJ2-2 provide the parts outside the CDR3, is DSGVTQTPKHLITATGQRVTLRCSPRSGDLSVYWYQQSLDQGLQFLIQYYNGEERAKGNILERFSAQQFPDLHSELNLSSLELGDSALYFCASSPRPLGGGELFFGEGSRLTVL.